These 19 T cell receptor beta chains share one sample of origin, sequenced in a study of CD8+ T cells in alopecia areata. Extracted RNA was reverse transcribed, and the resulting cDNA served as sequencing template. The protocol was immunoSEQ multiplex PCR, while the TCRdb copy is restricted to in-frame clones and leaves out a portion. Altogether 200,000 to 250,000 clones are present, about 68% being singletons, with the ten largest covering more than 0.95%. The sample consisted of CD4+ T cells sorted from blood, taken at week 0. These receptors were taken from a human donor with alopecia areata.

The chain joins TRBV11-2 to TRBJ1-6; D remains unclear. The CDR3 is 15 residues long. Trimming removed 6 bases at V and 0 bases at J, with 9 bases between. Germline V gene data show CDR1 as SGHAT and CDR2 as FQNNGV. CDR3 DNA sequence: TGTGCCAGCAGTCAACACCCCTCCTATAATTCACCCCTCCACTTT. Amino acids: CASSQHPSYNSPLHF.

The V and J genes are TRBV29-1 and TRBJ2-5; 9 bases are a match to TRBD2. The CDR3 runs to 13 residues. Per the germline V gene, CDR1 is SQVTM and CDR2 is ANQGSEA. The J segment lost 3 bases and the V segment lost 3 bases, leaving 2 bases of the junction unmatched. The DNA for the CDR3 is TGCAGCGTTGATTCTAGCGGGGAAGAGACCCAGTACTTC. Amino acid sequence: CSVDSSGEETQYF.

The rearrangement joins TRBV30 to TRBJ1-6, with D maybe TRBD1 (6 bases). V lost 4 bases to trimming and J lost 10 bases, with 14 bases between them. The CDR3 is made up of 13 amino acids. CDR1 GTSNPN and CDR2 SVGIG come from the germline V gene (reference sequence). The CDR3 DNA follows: TGTGCCTGGAACTCAGGGGAAAGATCACCCCTCCACTTT. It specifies CAWNSGERSPLHF. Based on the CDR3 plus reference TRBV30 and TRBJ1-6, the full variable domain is SQTIHQWPATLVQPVGSPLSLECTVEGTSNPNLYWYRQAAGRGLQLLFYSVGIGQISSEVPQNLSASRPQDRQFILSSKKLLLSDSGFYLCAWNSGERSPLHFGNGTRLTVT.

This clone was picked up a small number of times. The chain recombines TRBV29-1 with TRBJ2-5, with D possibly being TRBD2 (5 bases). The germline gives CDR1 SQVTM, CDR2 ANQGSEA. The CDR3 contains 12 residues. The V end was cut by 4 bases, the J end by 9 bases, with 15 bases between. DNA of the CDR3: TGCAGCGTTGGTCTTGGGATGAGGGCCCAGTACTTC. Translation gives CSVGLGMRAQYF.

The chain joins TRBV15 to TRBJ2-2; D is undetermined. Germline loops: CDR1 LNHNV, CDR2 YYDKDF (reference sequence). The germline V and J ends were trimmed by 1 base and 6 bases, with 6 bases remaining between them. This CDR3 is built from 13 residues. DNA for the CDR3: TGTGCCACCAGCAGAGGGTGGGCCGGGGAGCTGTTTTTT. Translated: CATSRGWAGELFF.

CDR3 region: CSVGPGQGETQYF. CDR3 DNA: TGCAGCGTTGGCCCGGGACAGGGGGAGACCCAGTACTTC. The V gene is TRBV29-1, the J gene TRBJ2-5, with 10 bases matching TRBD1. Germline V CDR1 and CDR2: SQVTM, ANQGSEA. The CDR3 is made up of 13 amino acids. Losses at the gene ends were 4 bases for V and 5 bases for J; bases not matched to a gene: 4. The variable domain in full, with the rest retrieved from reference TRBV29-1 and TRBJ2-5, is SAVISQKPSRDICQRGTSLTIQCQVDSQVTMMFWYRQQPGQSLTLIATANQGSEATYESGFVIDKFPISRPNLTFSTLTVSNMSPEDSSIYLCSVGPGQGETQYFGPGTRLLVL.

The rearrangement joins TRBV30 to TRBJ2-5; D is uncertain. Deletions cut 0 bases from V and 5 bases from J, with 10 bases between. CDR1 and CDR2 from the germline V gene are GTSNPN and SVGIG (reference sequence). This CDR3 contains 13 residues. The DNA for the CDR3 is TGTGCCTGGAGTGTAGGGCTCACGGAGACCCAGTACTTC. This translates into CAWSVGLTETQYF.

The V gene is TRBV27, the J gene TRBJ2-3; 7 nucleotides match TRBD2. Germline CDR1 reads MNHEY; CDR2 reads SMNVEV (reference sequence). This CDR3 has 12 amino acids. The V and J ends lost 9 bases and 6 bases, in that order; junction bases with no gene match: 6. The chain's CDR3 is CASGGGTDTQYF. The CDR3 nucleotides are TGTGCCAGTGGCGGGGGTACGGATACGCAGTATTTT.

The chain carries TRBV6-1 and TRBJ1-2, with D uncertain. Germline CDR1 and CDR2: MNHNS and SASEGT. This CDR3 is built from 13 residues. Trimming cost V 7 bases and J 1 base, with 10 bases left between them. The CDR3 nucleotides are TGTGCCAGCAAGTGGCAACGTAACTATGGCTACACCTTC. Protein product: CASKWQRNYGYTF.

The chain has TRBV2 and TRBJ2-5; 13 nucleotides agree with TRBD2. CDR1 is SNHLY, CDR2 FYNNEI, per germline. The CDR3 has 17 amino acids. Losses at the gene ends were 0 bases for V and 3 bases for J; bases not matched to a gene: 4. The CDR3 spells CASSEAGLAGFKETQYF. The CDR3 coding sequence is TGTGCCAGCAGTGAAGCGGGACTAGCGGGGTTCAAAGAGACCCAGTACTTC.

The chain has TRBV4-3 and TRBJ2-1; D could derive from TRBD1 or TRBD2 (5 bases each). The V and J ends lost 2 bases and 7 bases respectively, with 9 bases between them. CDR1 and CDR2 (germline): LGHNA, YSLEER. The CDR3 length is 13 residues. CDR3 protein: CASSQSGGNEQFF. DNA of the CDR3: TGCGCCAGCAGCCAAAGTGGGGGTAATGAGCAGTTCTTC.

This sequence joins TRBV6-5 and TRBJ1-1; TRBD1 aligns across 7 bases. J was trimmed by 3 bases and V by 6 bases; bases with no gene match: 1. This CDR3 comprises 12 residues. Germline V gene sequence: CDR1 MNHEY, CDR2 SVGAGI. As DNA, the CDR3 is TGTGCCAGCAGGAGGGGGCACACTGAAGCTTTCTTT. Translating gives CASRRGHTEAFF.

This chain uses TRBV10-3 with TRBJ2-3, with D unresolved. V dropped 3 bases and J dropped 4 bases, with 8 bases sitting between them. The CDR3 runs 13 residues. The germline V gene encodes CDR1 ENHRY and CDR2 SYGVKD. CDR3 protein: CAISDSSADTQYF. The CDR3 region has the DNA TGTGCCATCAGTGACAGTTCCGCAGATACGCAGTATTTT.

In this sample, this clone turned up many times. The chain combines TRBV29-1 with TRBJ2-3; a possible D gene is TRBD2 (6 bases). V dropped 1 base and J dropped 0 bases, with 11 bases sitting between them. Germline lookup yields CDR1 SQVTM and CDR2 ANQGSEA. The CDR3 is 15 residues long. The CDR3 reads CSVEAGVGSTDTQYF. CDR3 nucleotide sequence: TGCAGCGTTGAAGCGGGAGTGGGGAGCACAGATACGCAGTATTTT.

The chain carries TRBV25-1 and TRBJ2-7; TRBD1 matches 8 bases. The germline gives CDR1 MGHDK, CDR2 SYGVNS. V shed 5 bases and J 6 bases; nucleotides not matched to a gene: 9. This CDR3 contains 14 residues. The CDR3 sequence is CASSQGATFGEQYF. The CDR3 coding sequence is TGTGCCAGCAGTCAGGGGGCAACATTTGGCGAGCAGTACTTC.

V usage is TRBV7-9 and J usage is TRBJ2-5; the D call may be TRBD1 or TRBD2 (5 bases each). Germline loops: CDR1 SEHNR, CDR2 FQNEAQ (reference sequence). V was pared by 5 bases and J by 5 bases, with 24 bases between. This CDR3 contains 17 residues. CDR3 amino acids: CASSLSAPGRAGETQYF. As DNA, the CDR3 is TGTGCCAGCAGCCTGTCGGCACCGGGACGCGCGGGCGAGACCCAGTACTTC.

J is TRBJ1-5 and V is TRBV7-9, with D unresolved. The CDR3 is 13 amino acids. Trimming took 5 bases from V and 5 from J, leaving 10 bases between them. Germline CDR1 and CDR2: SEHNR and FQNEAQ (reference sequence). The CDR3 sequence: CASSRGADQPQHF. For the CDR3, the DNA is TGTGCCAGCAGCCGAGGCGCGGATCAGCCCCAGCATTTT.

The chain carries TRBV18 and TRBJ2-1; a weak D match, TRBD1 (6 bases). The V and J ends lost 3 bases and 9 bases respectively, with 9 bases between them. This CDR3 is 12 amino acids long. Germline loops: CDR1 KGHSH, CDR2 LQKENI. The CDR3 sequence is CASSPGAREQFF. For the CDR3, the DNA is TGTGCCAGCTCACCGGGGGCGCGTGAGCAGTTCTTC.

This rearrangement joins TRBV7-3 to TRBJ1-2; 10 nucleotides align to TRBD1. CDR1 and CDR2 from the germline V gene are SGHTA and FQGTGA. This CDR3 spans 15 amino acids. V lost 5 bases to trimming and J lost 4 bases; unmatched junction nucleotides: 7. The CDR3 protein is CASSPMTGGVYGYTF. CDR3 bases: TGTGCCAGCAGCCCAATGACAGGGGGCGTCTATGGCTACACCTTC.